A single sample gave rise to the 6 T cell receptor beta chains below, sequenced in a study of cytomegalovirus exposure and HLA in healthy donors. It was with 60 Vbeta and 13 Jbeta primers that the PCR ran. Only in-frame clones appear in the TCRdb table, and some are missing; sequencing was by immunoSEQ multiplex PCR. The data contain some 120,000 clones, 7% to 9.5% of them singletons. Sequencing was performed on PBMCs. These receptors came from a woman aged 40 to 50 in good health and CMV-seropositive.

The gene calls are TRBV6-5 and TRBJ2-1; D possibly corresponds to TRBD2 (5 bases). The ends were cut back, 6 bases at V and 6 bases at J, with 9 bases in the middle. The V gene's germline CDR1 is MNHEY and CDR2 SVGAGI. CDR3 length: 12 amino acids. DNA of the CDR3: TGTGCCAGCAGCCCGGGGAGCAATGAGCAGTTCTTC. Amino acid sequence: CASSPGSNEQFF.

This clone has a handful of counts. CDR3 sequence: CASSLSFPEDEQFF. The CDR3 nucleotides read TGTGCCAGCAGCTTGTCTTTCCCCGAGGATGAGCAGTTCTTC. The V call is TRBV5-4, the J call TRBJ2-1; D not resolved. V dropped 1 base and J dropped 8 bases, with 13 bases sitting between them. The CDR3 consists of 14 residues. Per germline, CDR1 SGHNT and CDR2 YYREEE (reference sequence).

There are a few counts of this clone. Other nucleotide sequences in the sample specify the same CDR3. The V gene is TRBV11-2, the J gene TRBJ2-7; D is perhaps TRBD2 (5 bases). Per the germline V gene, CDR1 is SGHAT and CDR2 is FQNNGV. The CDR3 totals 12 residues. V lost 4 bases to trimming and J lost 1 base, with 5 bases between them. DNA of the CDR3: TGTGCCAGCAGCTCGGGGTCCTACGAGCAGTACTTC. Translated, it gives CASSSGSYEQYF.

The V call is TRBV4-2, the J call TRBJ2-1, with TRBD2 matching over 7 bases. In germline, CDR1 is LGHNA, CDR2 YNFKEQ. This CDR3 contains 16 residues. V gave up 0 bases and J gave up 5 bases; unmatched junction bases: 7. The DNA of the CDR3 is TGTGCCAGCAGCCAAGATTGGGGGGAGGGCCACAATGAGCAGTTCTTC. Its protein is CASSQDWGEGHNEQFF.

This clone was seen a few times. CDR3 residues: CASSGRGDLNTEAFF. The CDR3 DNA sequence: TGTGCCAGCAGTGGGAGGGGAGATTTGAACACTGAAGCTTTCTTT. The chain carries TRBV28 and TRBJ1-1; tentatively, D is TRBD1 (5 bases). Germline lookup yields CDR1 MDHEN and CDR2 SYDVKM. CDR3 length: 15 amino acids. Trimming left V 5 bases short and J 0 bases short, with 13 bases between.

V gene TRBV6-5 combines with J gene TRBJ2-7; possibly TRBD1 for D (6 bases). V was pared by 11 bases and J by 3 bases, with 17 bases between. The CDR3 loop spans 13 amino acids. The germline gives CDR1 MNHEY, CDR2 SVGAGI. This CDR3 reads CAVSQGAFYEQYF. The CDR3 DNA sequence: TGTGCCGTATCACAGGGCGCGTTCTACGAGCAGTACTTC.